The rows below give T cell receptor beta chains drawn from one sample of a study of blood T cell repertoires in COVID-19. TCRdb's table, derived via immunoSEQ multiplex PCR, lists solely in-frame clones and lacks some. The sample consists of around 120,000 clones, 90% of them appearing once. Sequences were obtained from peripheral blood. Every receptor here comes from a woman aged 55-70 years with COVID-19, enrolled during active disease. The CDR3 runs from the conserved cysteine through the conserved F or W. Each record gives: J gene, D gene, clone size, V gene, CDR3 length, CDR3 DNA, CDR3 protein. D genes are given only for firm matches. Size values are once, few and many counts, or a class for expanded clones, and some rows have none.

TRBJ1-3 TRBD1 . TRBV19 17 TGTGCCAGTAGTATAAGGACAGGTCGTAACTCTGGAAACACCATATATTTT CASSIRTGRNSGNTIYF
TRBJ2-7 . . TRBV7-3 14 TGTGCCAGCAGTATTTCCCGGGACAAGGATCCTCTGTACTTC CASSISRDKDPLYF
TRBJ1-1 . few TRBV7-3 16 TGTGCCAGCAGCCCCACCCCCGGGGGGCTGAACACTGAAGCTTTCTTT CASSPTPGGLNTEAFF
TRBJ2-5 TRBD1 . TRBV7-9 15 TGTGCCAGCAGCTTAACCCTCAGGGGGCAAGAGACCCAGTACTTC CASSLTLRGQETQYF
TRBJ2-5 TRBD2 . TRBV5-4 16 TGTGCCAGCAGCTTGGGAGCGGGGGGCATACAAGAGACCCAGTACTTC CASSLGAGGIQETQYF
TRBJ1-3 . . TRBV6-6 15 TGTGCCAGCTTCTCAGGCGACTACTCTGGAAACACCATATATTTT CASFSGDYSGNTIYF
TRBJ2-3 . . TRBV5-1 12 TGCGCCAGCGGCGGAAAAGGCGGAACGCAGTATTTT CASGGKGGTQYF
TRBJ2-1 TRBD1 . TRBV9 16 TGTGCCAGCAGCCAGTTTGGACAGGGGACGAACAATGAGCAGTTCTTC CASSQFGQGTNNEQFF
TRBJ1-5 . . TRBV6-2/TRBV6-3 14 TGTGCCAGCAGTTACCTACAGGGCCATCAGCCCCAGCATTTT CASSYLQGHQPQHF
TRBJ2-5 . . TRBV5-4 14 TGTGCCAGCTCCACACCCAGGAAAGAAGAGACCCAGTACTTC CASSTPRKEETQYF
TRBJ1-4 TRBD1 . TRBV4-3 15 TGCGCCAGCAGCCAAGCGATGCCAGGGGGGGAAAAACTGTTTTTT CASSQAMPGGEKLFF
TRBJ2-4 . . TRBV7-2 16 TGTGCCAGCAGCTACACAGGTCTACTAGCCAAAAACATTCAGTACTTC CASSYTGLLAKNIQYF
TRBJ1-5 TRBD1 . TRBV6-1 20 TGTGCCAGCAGTGGGGGGTGGGACAGGGGGCTCCTAAAGAGCAATCAGCCCCAGCATTTT CASSGGWDRGLLKSNQPQHF
TRBJ2-7 TRBD2 . TRBV4-2 16 TGTGCCAGCAGCAAAACCGGGACTAGCGGACTCTACGAGCAGTACTTC CASSKTGTSGLYEQYF
TRBJ2-5 TRBD1 . TRBV19 16 TGTGCCAGTAGTCCAAGGACAGGGGCCGTTCAAGAGACCCAGTACTTC CASSPRTGAVQETQYF
TRBJ1-5 . . TRBV10-3 14 TGTGCCATCAGTGGGGGAGAGAGCAATCAGCCCCAGCATTTT CAISGGESNQPQHF
TRBJ1-2 . . TRBV7-9 15 TGTGCCAGCAGCCCTAGGATACAAACGAACTATGGCTACACCTTC CASSPRIQTNYGYTF
TRBJ1-4 . . TRBV7-8 15 TGTGCCAGCAGGCAGGGTTCCGCGGCTAATGAAAAACTGTTTTTT CASRQGSAANEKLFF
TRBJ2-7 . . TRBV6-5 14 TGTGCCAGCAGTTTTCGGGGAGCTGGGCTCGAGCAGTACTTC CASSFRGAGLEQYF
TRBJ2-7 TRBD1 few TRBV7-3 15 TGTGCCAGCAGCATCACCGGGACAGTTTCCTACGAGCAGTACTTC CASSITGTVSYEQYF
TRBJ1-1 . . TRBV5-1 17 TGCGCCAGCAGCTTGGGGGACACCGGGGAGTGGAACACTGAAGCTTTCTTT CASSLGDTGEWNTEAFF
TRBJ2-7 . . TRBV19 14 TGTGCCAGTAGTATCGGGGAAGCTCCCTACGAGCAGTACTTC CASSIGEAPYEQYF
TRBJ1-1 . . TRBV7-2 15 TGTGCCAGCAACATCCGACAGTCCATGAACACTGAAGCTTTCTTT CASNIRQSMNTEAFF
TRBJ2-1 TRBD2 . TRBV27 16 TGTGCCAGCAGAGGACTAGCGGGGGGGGATTACAATGAGCAGTTCTTC CASRGLAGGDYNEQFF
TRBJ2-1 . . TRBV15 15 TGTGCCACCAGCAGAGGACGGATAGCAATCGATGAGCAGTTCTTC CATSRGRIAIDEQFF
TRBJ2-6 TRBD1 . TRBV19 17 TGTGCCAGTAGGTCAGACAGGGGGCTGAGTGGGGCCAACGTCCTGACTTTC CASRSDRGLSGANVLTF
TRBJ1-2 TRBD1 . TRBV4-3 15 TGCGCCAGCAGCCAAGAAAGGACAGGGAGGTATGGCTACACCTTC CASSQERTGRYGYTF
TRBJ1-2 . . TRBV28 13 TGTGCCAGCAGTAGTGTGGCTAGTTATGGCTACACCTTC CASSSVASYGYTF
TRBJ2-3 . . TRBV7-9 13 TGTGCCAGCAGCGACTGGGGCACAGATACGCAGTATTTT CASSDWGTDTQYF
TRBJ2-2 TRBD1 few TRBV6-5 15 TGTGCCAGCAGACAGGACAGGGGTTGGACCGGGGAGCTGTTTTTT CASRQDRGWTGELFF
TRBJ1-2 . . TRBV11-2 13 TGTGCCAGCAGCCCCACAGGGAACCATGGCTACACCTTC CASSPTGNHGYTF
TRBJ1-5 TRBD1 . TRBV6-6 15 TGTGCCAGCAGTCGGGACAGGGGAGGACAGAAGCCCCAGCATTTT CASSRDRGGQKPQHF
TRBJ1-1 . . TRBV7-6 13 TGTGCCAGCAGCTTACGACAGGCAGCTGAAGCTTTCTTT CASSLRQAAEAFF
TRBJ1-1 . . TRBV7-8 14 TGTGCCAGCAGCTTTCGTGCGGTCGGCACTGAAGCTTTCTTT CASSFRAVGTEAFF
TRBJ2-2 TRBD1 . TRBV7-8 15 TGTGCCAGCAGTCGGACAGGGCTGCGCACCGGGGAGCTGTTTTTT CASSRTGLRTGELFF
TRBJ2-5 TRBD2 . TRBV6-2/TRBV6-3 16 TGTGCCAGCAGTTATGCTAGCGGGGGGCTCCAAGAGACCCAGTACTTC CASSYASGGLQETQYF
TRBJ1-1 TRBD1 . TRBV7-2 15 TGTGCCAGCAGGCTTAAGACAGGGGGCGCTTTTGAAGCTTTCTTT CASRLKTGGAFEAFF
TRBJ1-2 . . TRBV6-5 15 TGTGCCAGCAGGAGGGAGGGGACTGATGTTTATGGCTACACCTTC CASRREGTDVYGYTF
TRBJ2-3 . . TRBV29-1 12 TGCAGCTATAACGGGGACACAGATACGCAGTATTTT CSYNGDTDTQYF
TRBJ2-7 TRBD1 . TRBV7-9 15 TGTGCCAGCAGCTCCCGTAGACAGGGGTACAACGAGCAGTACTTC CASSSRRQGYNEQYF
TRBJ1-1 TRBD1 . TRBV27 15 TGTGCCAGCAGAACGGACAGGGACATGAACACTGAAGCTTTCTTT CASRTDRDMNTEAFF
TRBJ1-1 TRBD1 . TRBV18 14 TGTGCCAGCTCACCAACAGGGGACCGCGCTGAAGCTTTCTTT CASSPTGDRAEAFF
TRBJ1-2 . . TRBV6-5 13 TGTGCCAGCAGTCGCCAGGGGAGCCGCGGCTACACCTTC CASSRQGSRGYTF
TRBJ1-2 . . TRBV12-3/TRBV12-4 13 TGTGCCAGCAGTCCGCGGGGGGCTTATGGCTACACCTTC CASSPRGAYGYTF
TRBJ1-5 . . TRBV6-2/TRBV6-3 17 TGTGCCAGCAGTTATCCTCCGCGGTTTCTGGGCAATCAGCCCCAGCATTTT CASSYPPRFLGNQPQHF
TRBJ1-2 TRBD1 . TRBV15 15 TGTGCCACCAGCAGGGCAGGGACAGTGAACTATGGCTACACCTTC CATSRAGTVNYGYTF
TRBJ1-2 . . TRBV5-1 13 TGCGCCAGCAGCTTGGACAGAAACTATGGCTACACCTTC CASSLDRNYGYTF
TRBJ1-6 . . TRBV5-4 14 TGTGCCAGCAGCCCGACCTCCCAGGGCTCACCCCTCCACTTT CASSPTSQGSPLHF
TRBJ2-1 TRBD2 . TRBV9 15 TGTGCCAGCAGCGTCACTAGCGGGACCAACAATGAGCAGTTCTTC CASSVTSGTNNEQFF
TRBJ1-1 TRBD1 . TRBV11-2 14 TGTGCCAGCAGCGCCCGGGACAGGGAACCTGAAGCTTTCTTT CASSARDREPEAFF
TRBJ2-4 . . TRBV29-1 13 TGCAGCGTTGACCCGGAGGCCAAAAACATTCAGTACTTC CSVDPEAKNIQYF